This T cell receptor (beta chain) was obtained from a study of T-cell reconstitution after alpha-beta-depleted transplantation in children. The library targeted TCRbeta and was prepared with unique molecular identifiers. TCRdb passed the PCR reads through MiXCR, listing each CDR3 protein once. The table has about 290,000 distinct CDR3 sequences, roughly a tenth seen once; the top ten hold approximately 7.6%. Germline V gene sequence: CDR1 SGHAT, CDR2 FQNNGV. The CDR3 is 15 amino acids. Unmatched junction bases numbered 9, after V lost 5 bases and J lost 5 bases. This clonotype has at least ten counts. Its antigen is unidentified. Study-level results: T-cell counts and diversity were attributed mostly to newly produced T cells one year after transplant. TCRbeta diversity was high at day 60 in some patients (a result of surviving recipient T cells and thymic progenitors).

The specimen was PBMCs, collected before TCRalphabeta/CD19-depleted stem cell transplant. This chain joins TRBV11-2 and TRBJ2-3, with 8 nucleotides matching TRBD1. This sequence originates from a boy less than two years old with acute myeloid leukemia, due to receive a stem cell transplant. DNA of the CDR3: TGTGCCAGCAGCCGATCAGGACAGGGAGGAGATACGCAGTATTTT. This codes for CASSRSGQGGDTQYF.